The 5 T cell receptor gamma chains given below trace back to one sample, sequenced in a study of γδ T cells in repeated Plasmodium falciparum infection. TCRdb re-identified clones in the multiplex PCR reads via CATT. The data contain roughly 5,000 gamma-chain clones, nearly 3.5% of them seen just once; the ten biggest clones take up under 35%. Vgamma9/Vdelta2+ and Vdelta2-negative gammadelta T cells were flow-sorted from PBMC for bulk sequencing. Input material: gamma-delta T cells from blood. All receptors come from a pool of human donors (malaria-infected and uninfected, not separated).

The table lists this clone with many counts. The protein TCRdb lists belongs to a much larger clone and differs from this DNA's translation at residue 5, which points to a read error; the protein shown is made from the DNA. The chain is built from TRGV4 and TRGJP1. As TCRdb names no J gene, one was assigned here on the basis of a DNA match to germline. The CDR3 has 17 amino acids. Germline V gives CDR1 EGSTGY, CDR2 YDSYTSSV. The CDR3 DNA follows: TGTGCCACCTGGGGTGGGCGGCCATATACCACTGGTTGGTTCAAGATATTT. Protein sequence: CATWGGRPYTTGWFKIF.

This clone showed up just a few times. The TCRdb protein, from a much larger clone, departs from this DNA's translation at residue 6, likely by read error; the protein shown derives from the DNA. The chain is built from TRGV9 and TRGJP. This CDR3 contains 13 residues. J was trimmed by 13 bases and V by 5 bases; bases with no gene match: 5. Germline values: CDR1 GITISATS, CDR2 ISYDGTV (reference sequence). CDR3 sequence reads: CALWGVGKKIKVF. CDR3 sequence (DNA): TGTGCCTTGTGGGGGGTTGGCAAAAAAATCAAGGTATTT.

Points on this clone: The translation of this DNA and the TCRdb protein of a much larger clone differ at residue 10, probably owing to a read error; the protein shown here is translated from the DNA. The CDR3 protein is CATWDSNYYRKLF. The CDR3 region has the DNA TGTGCCACCTGGGATTCGAATTATTATAGGAAACTCTTT. This chain links TRGV4 with TRGJ1 or TRGJ2. No J segment appears in TCRdb, so it was assigned here by matching the sequence to germline. The CDR3 extends over 13 amino acids. CDR1 is EGSTGY, CDR2 YDSYTSSV, per germline.

Of note for this clone: The protein in TCRdb stems from a much larger clone and differs at residue 9 from this DNA's translation, likely a read error; here the protein is translated from the DNA. The chain carries TRGV9 and TRGJP. The CDR3 is 15 amino acids. The germline gives CDR1 GITISATS, CDR2 ISYDGTV (reference sequence). The CDR3 DNA reads as TGTGCCTTGTGGGGAAACGAGTTGTGCAAAAAAATCAAGGTATTT. Translating gives CALWGNELCKKIKVF.

In its sample, this clone ranks as medium-sized. CDR3 residues: CATWDTPYKKLF. In DNA, the CDR3 is TGTGCCACCTGGGACACACCTTATAAGAAACTCTTT. The chain joins TRGV5 to TRGJ1 or TRGJ2. Germline lookup yields CDR1 VINAFY and CDR2 YDVSNSKD. The V and J ends lost 2 bases and 6 bases, in that order; junction bases with no gene match: 4. The CDR3 runs 12 residues.